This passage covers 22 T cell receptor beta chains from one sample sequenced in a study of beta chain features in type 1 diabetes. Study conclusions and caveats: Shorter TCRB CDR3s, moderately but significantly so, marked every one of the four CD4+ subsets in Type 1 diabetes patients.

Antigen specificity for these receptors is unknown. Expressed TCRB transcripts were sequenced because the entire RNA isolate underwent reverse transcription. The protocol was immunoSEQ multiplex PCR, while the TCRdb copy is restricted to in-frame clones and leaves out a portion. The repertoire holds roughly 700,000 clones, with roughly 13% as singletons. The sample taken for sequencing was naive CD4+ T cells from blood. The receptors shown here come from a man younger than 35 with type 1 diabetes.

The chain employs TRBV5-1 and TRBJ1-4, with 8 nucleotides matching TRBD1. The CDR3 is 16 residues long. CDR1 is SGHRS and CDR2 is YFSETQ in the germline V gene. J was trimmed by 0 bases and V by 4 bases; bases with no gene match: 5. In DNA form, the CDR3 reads TGCGCCAGCAGCCACGGACAGGGTGCAACTAATGAAAAACTGTTTTTT. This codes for CASSHGQGATNEKLFF.

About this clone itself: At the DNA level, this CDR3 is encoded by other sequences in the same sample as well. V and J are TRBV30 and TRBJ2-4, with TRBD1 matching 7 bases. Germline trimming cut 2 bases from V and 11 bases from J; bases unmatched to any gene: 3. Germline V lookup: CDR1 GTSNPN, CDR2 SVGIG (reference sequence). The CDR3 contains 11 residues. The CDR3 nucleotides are TGTGCCTGGAGTTCCGGACAGGTTCAGTACTTC. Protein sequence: CAWSSGQVQYF.

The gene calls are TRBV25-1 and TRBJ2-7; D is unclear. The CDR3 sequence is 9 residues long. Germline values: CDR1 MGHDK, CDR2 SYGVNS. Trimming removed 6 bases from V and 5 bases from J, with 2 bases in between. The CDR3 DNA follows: TGTGCCAGCAGCAACGAGCAGTACTTC. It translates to CASSNEQYF.

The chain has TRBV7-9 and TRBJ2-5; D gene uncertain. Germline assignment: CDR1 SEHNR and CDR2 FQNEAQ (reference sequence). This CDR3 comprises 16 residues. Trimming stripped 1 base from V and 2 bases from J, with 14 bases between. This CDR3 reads CASSLVYQASQETQYF. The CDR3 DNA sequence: TGTGCCAGCAGCTTAGTTTATCAGGCCTCACAAGAGACCCAGTACTTC.

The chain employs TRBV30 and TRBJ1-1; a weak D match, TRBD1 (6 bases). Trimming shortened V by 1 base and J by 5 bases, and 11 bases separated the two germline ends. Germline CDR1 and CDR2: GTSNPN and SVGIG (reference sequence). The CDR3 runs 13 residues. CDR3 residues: CAWSAGARTEAFF. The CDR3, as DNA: TGTGCCTGGAGTGCGGGGGCGCGAACTGAAGCTTTCTTT.

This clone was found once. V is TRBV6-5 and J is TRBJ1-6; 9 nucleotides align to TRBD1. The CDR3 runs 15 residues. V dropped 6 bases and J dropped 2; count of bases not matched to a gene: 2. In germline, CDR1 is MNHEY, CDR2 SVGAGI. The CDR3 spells CASRGQGTYNSPLHF. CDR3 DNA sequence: TGTGCCAGCAGAGGACAGGGGACCTATAATTCACCCCTCCACTTT.

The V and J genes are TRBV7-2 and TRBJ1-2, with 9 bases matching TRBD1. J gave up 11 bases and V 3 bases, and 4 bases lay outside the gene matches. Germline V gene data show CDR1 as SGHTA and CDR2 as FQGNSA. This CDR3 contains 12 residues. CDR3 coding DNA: TGTGCCAGCAGCTTCGGACAGGGGAGGTACACCTTC. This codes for CASSFGQGRYTF.

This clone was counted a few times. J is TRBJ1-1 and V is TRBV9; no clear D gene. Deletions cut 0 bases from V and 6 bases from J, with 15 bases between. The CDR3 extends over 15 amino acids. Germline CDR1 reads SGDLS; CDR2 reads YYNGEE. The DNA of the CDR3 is TGTGCCAGCAGCGTAGCTCTTGGGTTTAGGTCTGAAGCTTTCTTT. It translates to CASSVALGFRSEAFF.

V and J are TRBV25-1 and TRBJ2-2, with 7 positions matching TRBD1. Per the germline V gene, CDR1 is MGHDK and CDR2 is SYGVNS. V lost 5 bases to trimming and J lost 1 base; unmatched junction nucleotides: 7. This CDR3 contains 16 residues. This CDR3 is CASSKWGQQNTGELFF. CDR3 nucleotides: TGTGCCAGCAGTAAGTGGGGACAGCAGAACACCGGGGAGCTGTTTTTT. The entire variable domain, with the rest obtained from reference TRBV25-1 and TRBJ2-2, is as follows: EADIYQTPRYLVIGTGKKITLECSQTMGHDKMYWYQQDPGMELHLIHYSYGVNSTEKGDLSSESTVSRIRTEHFPLTLESARPSHTSQYLCASSKWGQQNTGELFFGEGSRLTVL.

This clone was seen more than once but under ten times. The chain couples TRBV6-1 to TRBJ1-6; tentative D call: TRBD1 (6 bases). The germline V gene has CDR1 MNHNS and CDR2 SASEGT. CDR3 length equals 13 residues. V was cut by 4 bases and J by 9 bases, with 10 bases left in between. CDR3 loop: CASSAQGTSPLHF. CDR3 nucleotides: TGTGCCAGCAGTGCACAGGGAACTTCACCCCTCCACTTT.

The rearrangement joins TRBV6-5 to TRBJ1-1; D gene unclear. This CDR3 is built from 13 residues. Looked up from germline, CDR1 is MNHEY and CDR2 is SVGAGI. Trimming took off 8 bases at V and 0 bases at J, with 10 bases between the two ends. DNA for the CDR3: TGTGCCAGCCACCAATTAATGAACACTGAAGCTTTCTTT. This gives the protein CASHQLMNTEAFF.

The CDR3 sequence is CAWSVRQEKLFF. The CDR3 DNA is TGTGCCTGGAGTGTACGTCAGGAAAAACTGTTTTTT. The chain combines TRBV30 with TRBJ1-4, with D hard to call. This CDR3 has 12 amino acids. CDR1 GTSNPN and CDR2 SVGIG come from the germline V gene (reference sequence). V was pared by 0 bases and J by 8 bases, with 7 bases between.

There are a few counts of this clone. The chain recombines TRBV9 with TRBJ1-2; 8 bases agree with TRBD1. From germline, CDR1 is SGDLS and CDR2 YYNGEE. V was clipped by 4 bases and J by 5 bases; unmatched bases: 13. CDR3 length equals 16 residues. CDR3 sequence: CASSRDQGAIPYGYTF. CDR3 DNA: TGTGCCAGCAGCCGGGATCAGGGGGCTATACCTTATGGCTACACCTTC.

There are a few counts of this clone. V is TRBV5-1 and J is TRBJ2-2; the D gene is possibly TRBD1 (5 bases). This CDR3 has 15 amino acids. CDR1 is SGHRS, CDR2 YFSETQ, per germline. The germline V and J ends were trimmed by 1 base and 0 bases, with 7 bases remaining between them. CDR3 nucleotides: TGCGCCAGCAGCTTGAGGGGCCCGAACACCGGGGAGCTGTTTTTT. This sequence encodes CASSLRGPNTGELFF.

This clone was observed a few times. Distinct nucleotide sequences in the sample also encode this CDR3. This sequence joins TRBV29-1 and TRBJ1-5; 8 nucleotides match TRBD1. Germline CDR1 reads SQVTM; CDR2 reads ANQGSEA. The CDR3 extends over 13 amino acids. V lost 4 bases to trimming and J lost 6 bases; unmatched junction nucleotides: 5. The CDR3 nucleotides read TGCAGCGTTGGTCAGGGGGCGGGTCAGCCCCAGCATTTT. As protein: CSVGQGAGQPQHF.

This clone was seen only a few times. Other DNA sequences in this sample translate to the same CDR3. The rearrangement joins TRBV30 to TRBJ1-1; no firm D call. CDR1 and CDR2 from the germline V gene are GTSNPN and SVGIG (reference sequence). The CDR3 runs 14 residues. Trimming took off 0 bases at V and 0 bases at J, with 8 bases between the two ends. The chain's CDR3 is CAWSVGLLNTEAFF. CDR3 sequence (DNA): TGTGCCTGGAGTGTAGGTCTGTTGAACACTGAAGCTTTCTTT.

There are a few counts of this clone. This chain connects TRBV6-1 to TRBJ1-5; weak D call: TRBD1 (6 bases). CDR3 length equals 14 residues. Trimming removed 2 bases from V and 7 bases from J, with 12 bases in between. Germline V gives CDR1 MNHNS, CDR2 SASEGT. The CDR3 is CASSEWGAWQPQHF. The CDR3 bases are TGTGCCAGCAGTGAATGGGGGGCTTGGCAGCCCCAGCATTTT.

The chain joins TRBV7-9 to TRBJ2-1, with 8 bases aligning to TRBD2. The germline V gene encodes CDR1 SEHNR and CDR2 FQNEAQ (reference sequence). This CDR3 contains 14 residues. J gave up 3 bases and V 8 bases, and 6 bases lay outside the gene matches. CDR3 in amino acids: CASASAGGYNEQFF. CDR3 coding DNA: TGTGCCAGCGCCTCGGCGGGGGGCTACAATGAGCAGTTCTTC.

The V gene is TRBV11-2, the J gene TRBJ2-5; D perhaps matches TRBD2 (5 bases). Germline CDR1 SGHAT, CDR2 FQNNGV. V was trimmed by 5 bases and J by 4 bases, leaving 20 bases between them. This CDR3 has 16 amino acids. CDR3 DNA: TGTGCCAGCAGCCCAACCGCGGACTTATGGGGAGAGACCCAGTACTTC. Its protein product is CASSPTADLWGETQYF. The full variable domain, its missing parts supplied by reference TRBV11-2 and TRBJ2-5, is EAGVAQSPRYKIIEKRQSVAFWCNPISGHATLYWYQQILGQGPKLLIQFQNNGVVDDSQLPKDRFSAERLKGVDSTLKIQPAKLEDSAVYLCASSPTADLWGETQYFGPGTRLLVL.

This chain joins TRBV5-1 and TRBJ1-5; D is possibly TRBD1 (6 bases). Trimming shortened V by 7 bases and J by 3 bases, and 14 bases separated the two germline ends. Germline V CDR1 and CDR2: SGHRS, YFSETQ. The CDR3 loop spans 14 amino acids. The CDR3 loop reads CASSPEGDNQPQHF. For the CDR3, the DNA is TGCGCCAGCTCCCCGGAGGGGGACAATCAGCCCCAGCATTTT.

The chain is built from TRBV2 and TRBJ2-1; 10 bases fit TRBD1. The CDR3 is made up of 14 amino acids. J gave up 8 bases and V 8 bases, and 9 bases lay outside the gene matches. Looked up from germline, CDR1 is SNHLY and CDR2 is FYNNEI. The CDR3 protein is CASRPGQGSDEQFF. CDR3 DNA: TGTGCCAGCCGTCCGGGACAGGGGAGCGATGAGCAGTTCTTC.

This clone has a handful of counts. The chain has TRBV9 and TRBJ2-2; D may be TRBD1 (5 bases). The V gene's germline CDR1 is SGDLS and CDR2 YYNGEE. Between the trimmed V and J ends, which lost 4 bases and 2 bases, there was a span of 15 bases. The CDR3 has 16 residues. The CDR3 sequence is CASSPQTGSNTGELFF. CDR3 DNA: TGTGCCAGCAGCCCCCAAACAGGATCCAACACCGGGGAGCTGTTTTTT. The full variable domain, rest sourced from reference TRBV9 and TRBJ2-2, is DSGVTQTPKHLITATGQRVTLRCSPRSGDLSVYWYQQSLDQGLQFLIQYYNGEERAKGNILERFSAQQFPDLHSELNLSSLELGDSALYFCASSPQTGSNTGELFFGEGSRLTVL.